These 14 T cell receptor beta chains originate from one sample sequenced in a study of T cells in tuberculosis. Sequenced by immunoSEQ multiplex PCR; TCRdb stores in-frame clones only, minus some. The table has some 29,000 clones, 90% seen once. Sequenced material: PBMCs. The receptors stem from a donor between 10 and 35 years old with latent tuberculosis or without tuberculosis infection.

This clone turned up a few times. The J gene is TRBJ2-5, the V gene TRBV7-9, with TRBD2 matching over 10 bases. Germline assignment: CDR1 SEHNR and CDR2 FQNEAQ (reference sequence). CDR3 length equals 15 residues. V was clipped by 4 bases and J by 6 bases; unmatched bases: 8. The CDR3 loop is CASSSSAGGPQTQYF. The CDR3 DNA sequence: TGTGCCAGCAGCTCATCAGCGGGGGGGCCCCAGACCCAGTACTTC.

J is TRBJ2-3 and V is TRBV4-1; 9 bases agree with TRBD1. Looked up from germline, CDR1 is MGHRA and CDR2 is YSYEKL. The CDR3 consists of 16 residues. V was clipped by 4 bases and J by 5 bases; unmatched bases: 10. The CDR3 DNA follows: TGCGCCAGCAGCCGCCACAGGGGGCGCGTTGAAGATACGCAGTATTTT. Residues: CASSRHRGRVEDTQYF.

The chain links TRBV6-1 to TRBJ1-6; the match to TRBD1 covers 7 bases. Trimming at V came to 11 bases and at J to 4 bases, leaving 8 bases not matched to a gene. Germline V lookup: CDR1 MNHNS, CDR2 SASEGT. This CDR3 is 14 amino acids long. This CDR3 is CAGQTGSYNSPLHF. The DNA of the CDR3 is TGTGCCGGCCAGACAGGGTCGTATAATTCACCCCTCCACTTT.

J is TRBJ1-5 and V is TRBV28; D unclear. Trimming shortened V by 6 bases and J by 4 bases, and 25 bases separated the two germline ends. The CDR3 extends over 18 amino acids. The V gene's germline CDR1 is MDHEN and CDR2 SYDVKM. The CDR3 DNA follows: TGTGCCAGCAGCCATCCCCTTGAGAACAGCCGGCCGAATCAGCCCCAGCATTTT. Its protein product is CASSHPLENSRPNQPQHF. The full variable domain, with the rest looked up from reference TRBV28 and TRBJ1-5, is DVKVTQSSRYLVKRTGEKVFLECVQDMDHENMFWYRQDPGLGLRLIYFSYDVKMKEKGDIPEGYSVSREKKERFSLILESASTNQTSMYLCASSHPLENSRPNQPQHFGDGTRLSIL.

This chain connects TRBV15 to TRBJ1-6, with a weak D call TRBD1 (6 bases). The CDR3 is made up of 12 amino acids. Looked up from germline, CDR1 is LNHNV and CDR2 is YYDKDF (reference sequence). Trimming removed 5 bases from V and 14 bases from J, with 13 bases in between. CDR3 bases: TGTGCCACCAGCGCGACAGGCCGGGCCCTCCACTTT. Residues: CATSATGRALHF.

The chain employs TRBV6-5 and TRBJ2-1; 9 nucleotides align to TRBD2. Trimming took 5 bases from V and 5 from J; bases not matched to a gene: 7. Germline loops: CDR1 MNHEY, CDR2 SVGAGI. CDR3 length: 15 amino acids. The CDR3 bases are TGTGCCAGCAGTCAGCGGGGGGACCCTAACAATGAGCAGTTCTTC. It is translated as CASSQRGDPNNEQFF.

CDR3 in amino acids: CATSTKSYQETQYF. CDR3 DNA sequence: TGTGCCACCAGCACCAAGAGTTATCAAGAGACCCAGTACTTC. This chain links TRBV15 with TRBJ2-5; D not resolved. Deletions cut 4 bases from V and 2 bases from J, with 11 bases between. There are 14 residues in the CDR3. Germline values: CDR1 LNHNV, CDR2 YYDKDF (reference sequence).

This chain connects TRBV29-1 to TRBJ1-4; 9 positions agree with TRBD1. In germline, CDR1 is SQVTM, CDR2 ANQGSEA. The CDR3 consists of 14 residues. The junction had 5 bases not matched to a gene; V was cut back by 3 bases and J by 6 bases. The CDR3 DNA is TGCAGCGTTGAGCCCCGGGACAGGGATGAAAAACTGTTTTTT. The encoded protein is CSVEPRDRDEKLFF.

This clone was detected only a few times. For the CDR3, the DNA is TGCGCCAGCAGCCAAGATTCAGGGACAGGGGGTCAGCCCCAGCATTTT. Protein: CASSQDSGTGGQPQHF. The chain couples TRBV4-3 to TRBJ1-5; 11 bases fit TRBD1. The V and J ends lost 0 bases and 6 bases, in that order; junction bases with no gene match: 4. Germline loops: CDR1 LGHNA, CDR2 YSLEER. CDR3 size: 16 residues.

The V call is TRBV28, the J call TRBJ1-3; D unclear. CDR1 MDHEN and CDR2 SYDVKM come from the germline V gene. Trimming took off 3 bases at V and 2 bases at J, with 5 bases between the two ends. CDR3 length equals 13 residues. The CDR3 here is CASSLAAGNTIYF. The CDR3 DNA is TGTGCCAGCAGTTTGGCGGCTGGAAACACCATATATTTT.

The CDR3 DNA is TGTGCCAGCAGCGTAGTTTCGGGCAGGGAGGCTGAAGCTTTCTTT. Translating it yields CASSVVSGREAEAFF. This chain joins TRBV9 and TRBJ1-1; possibly TRBD1 for D (5 bases). CDR3 length: 15 amino acids. The germline V gene has CDR1 SGDLS and CDR2 YYNGEE. Trimming pared 0 bases from V and 6 bases from J, leaving 15 bases between.

The sample holds one count of this clone. The chain carries TRBV29-1 and TRBJ2-7, with D possibly being TRBD2 (7 bases). The V gene's germline CDR1 is SQVTM and CDR2 ANQGSEA. The CDR3 covers 13 residues. Trimming stripped 7 bases from V and 6 bases from J, with 19 bases between. The CDR3 DNA sequence: TGCAGCGCCGACGGGGGGCGCGGAGGCGAGCAGTACTTC. Amino acids: CSADGGRGGEQYF.

This rearrangement joins TRBV2 to TRBJ2-3; no firm D call. Trimming shortened V by 3 bases and J by 0 bases, and 13 bases separated the two germline ends. This CDR3 comprises 16 residues. Germline loops: CDR1 SNHLY, CDR2 FYNNEI. As DNA, the CDR3 is TGTGCCAGCAGTGACGTACGGCGGATTAGCACAGATACGCAGTATTTT. Translation: CASSDVRRISTDTQYF.

J is TRBJ2-1 and V is TRBV27, with D tentatively TRBD2 (6 bases). The CDR3 is 14 amino acids. CDR1 MNHEY and CDR2 SMNVEV come from the germline V gene (reference sequence). V dropped 6 bases and J dropped 2 bases, with 11 bases sitting between them. Here the CDR3 reads CASSNGGPYNEQFF. CDR3 DNA sequence: TGTGCCAGCAGCAACGGGGGACCCTACAATGAGCAGTTCTTC.